The next 23 T cell receptor beta chains were all read from a single sample in a study of CD8+ T cells in alopecia areata. The sequencing template was cDNA reverse transcribed from extracted RNA. The repertoire was sequenced with immunoSEQ multiplex PCR; TCRdb's copy has only in-frame clones and lacks some. The table has about 190,000 clones, roughly three fifths seen once. This sample's treatment: oral pan-JAK inhibitor, 5-10 mg twice daily. The starting material was CD4+ T cells sorted from blood, obtained at week 4, from a patient treated with tofacitinib. These receptors were taken from a human donor with alopecia areata.

V and J are TRBV27 and TRBJ2-6; D gene uncertain. Germline CDR1 is MNHEY and CDR2 is SMNVEV (reference sequence). Deletions cut 0 bases from V and 3 bases from J, with 0 bases between. The CDR3 sequence is 13 residues long. DNA of the CDR3: TGTGCCAGCAGTTTATCTGGGGCCAACGTCCTGACTTTC. Its protein product is CASSLSGANVLTF.

V usage is TRBV27 and J usage is TRBJ2-3, with D possibly matching TRBD1 (6 bases). V was trimmed by 6 bases and J by 6 bases, leaving 13 bases between them. Germline V gene lookup returns CDR1 MNHEY and CDR2 SMNVEV (reference sequence). The CDR3 totals 13 residues. The CDR3 region is CASRPQGPDTQYF. In nucleotides, the CDR3 is TGTGCCAGCAGGCCACAGGGACCGGATACGCAGTATTTT.

This clone has just one count. The rearrangement uses TRBV4-2 and TRBJ2-7; the match to TRBD2 covers 12 bases. Germline V gene lookup returns CDR1 LGHNA and CDR2 YNFKEQ. With 3 bases clipped from V and 2 bases from J, the junction kept 2 bases outside the gene matches. CDR3 length equals 15 residues. CDR3 region: CASSQGLAGAYEQYF. CDR3 bases: TGTGCCAGCAGCCAGGGACTAGCGGGCGCCTACGAGCAGTACTTC.

The chain links TRBV18 to TRBJ2-4; 8 bases map to TRBD2. V lost 0 bases and J lost 4; bases outside the gene matches: 8. Germline CDR1 and CDR2: KGHSH and LQKENI. CDR3 length equals 17 residues. The CDR3 DNA sequence: TGTGCCAGCTCACCACCGACGGGAGGGATGACGAAAAACATTCAGTACTTC. The encoded protein is CASSPPTGGMTKNIQYF.

The chain recombines TRBV5-1 with TRBJ2-6, with D perhaps TRBD1 (5 bases). This CDR3 contains 15 residues. CDR1 is SGHRS, CDR2 YFSETQ, per germline. Trimming left V 4 bases short and J 1 base short, with 9 bases between. The CDR3 DNA reads as TGCGCCAGCAGCCCTGACAGTTCTGGGGCCAACGTCCTGACTTTC. Translated, it gives CASSPDSSGANVLTF.

The rearrangement joins TRBV29-1 to TRBJ2-1, with 7 bases aligning to TRBD1. The CDR3 is 14 amino acids. The V gene end was trimmed by 5 bases and the J gene end by 3 bases; junction bases not matched to a gene: 7. Germline CDR1 and CDR2: SQVTM and ANQGSEA. CDR3 DNA: TGCAGCGTTCCCGACAGGGAGAGCTACAATGAGCAGTTCTTC. This gives the protein CSVPDRESYNEQFF.

The chain has TRBV30 and TRBJ1-2; 8 bases line up with TRBD1. The trim removed 1 base at V and 2 bases at J, leaving 3 bases unmatched. From germline, CDR1 is GTSNPN and CDR2 SVGIG (reference sequence). This CDR3 is 14 amino acids long. CDR3 sequence reads: CAWSGGQANYGYTF. The CDR3 nucleotides read TGTGCCTGGAGTGGGGGACAGGCAAACTATGGCTACACCTTC.

This clone was detected only a few times. The chain employs TRBV29-1 and TRBJ1-2; tentatively, D is TRBD1 (5 bases). Germline V gives CDR1 SQVTM, CDR2 ANQGSEA. The CDR3 is made up of 12 amino acids. Between the trimmed V and J ends, which lost 6 bases and 4 bases, there was a span of 12 bases. The CDR3 coding sequence is TGCAGCGTCTATGACAGATCCTATGGCTACACCTTC. Translated, it gives CSVYDRSYGYTF.

CDR3 sequence reads: CASSGDWRTTEAFF. The CDR3 DNA sequence: TGTGCCAGCAGCGGCGACTGGCGAACGACTGAAGCTTTCTTT. The chain recombines TRBV9 with TRBJ1-1; no definite D call. Trimming pared 3 bases from V and 5 bases from J, leaving 14 bases between. The CDR3 contains 14 residues. In germline, CDR1 is SGDLS, CDR2 YYNGEE.

The rearrangement links TRBV30 to TRBJ2-5; TRBD2 agrees at 12 bases. Germline CDR1 GTSNPN, CDR2 SVGIG (reference sequence). After removal of 1 base from V and 5 bases from J, the junction contained 5 bases not matched to a gene. This CDR3 spans 15 amino acids. The CDR3 spells CAWSANGLAGETQYF. CDR3 DNA: TGTGCCTGGAGTGCGAACGGACTAGCGGGGGAGACCCAGTACTTC.

The table lists this clone with a count of one. The rearrangement uses TRBV23-1 and TRBJ2-7, with D possibly TRBD2 on 5 matching bases. TRBV23-1 is designated an ORF whose function remains uncertain. This CDR3 region has 12 residues. The ends were cut back, 7 bases at V and 7 bases at J, with 14 bases in the middle. CDR3 region: CASTMEEGEQYF. The CDR3 DNA follows: TGCGCCAGCACCATGGAAGAGGGAGAGCAGTACTTC.

The chain is built from TRBV7-7 and TRBJ2-5; possibly TRBD1 for D (5 bases). CDR3 length: 13 amino acids. CDR1 SSHAT and CDR2 FNYEAQ come from the germline V gene (reference sequence). Trimming removed 1 base at V and 4 bases at J, with 7 bases between. The CDR3 coding sequence is TGTGCCAGCAGCTTAGACAGGAGAGAGACCCAGTACTTC. This gives the protein CASSLDRRETQYF.

The chain combines TRBV2 with TRBJ1-1; no clear D gene. Germline loops: CDR1 SNHLY, CDR2 FYNNEI. V dropped 8 bases and J dropped 4 bases, with 14 bases sitting between them. The CDR3 has 13 amino acids. Written as DNA, the CDR3 is TGTGCCAGCGAACGTAGGTTGGCCACTGAAGCTTTCTTT. As protein: CASERRLATEAFF.

V and J are TRBV4-1 and TRBJ2-5; D gene ambiguous. Trimming shortened V by 4 bases and J by 1 base, and 10 bases separated the two germline ends. Germline V gives CDR1 MGHRA, CDR2 YSYEKL. The CDR3 is made up of 14 amino acids. DNA for the CDR3: TGCGCCAGCAGCCGCCAGACGGTCCAAGAGACCCAGTACTTC. Protein sequence: CASSRQTVQETQYF.

Only a few counts were recorded for this clone. The chain joins TRBV29-1 to TRBJ1-1, with D possibly matching TRBD1 (5 bases). V lost 6 bases and J lost 4, with 12 bases in between. Germline V gives CDR1 SQVTM, CDR2 ANQGSEA. The CDR3 is 12 residues long. The CDR3 reads CSVKSRATEAFF. CDR3 nucleotide sequence: TGCAGCGTCAAAAGCAGGGCCACTGAAGCTTTCTTT.

A word on this clone: No conserved phenylalanine or tryptophan ends this CDR3, so it is likely a read error. V usage is TRBV5-4 and J usage is TRBJ1-2; perhaps TRBD1 as D (6 bases). V was pared by 4 bases and J by 2 bases, with 12 bases between. CDR3 length: 14 residues. Per germline, CDR1 SGHNT and CDR2 YYREEE (reference sequence). CDR3 in amino acids: CASSKQGPNYGYTL. The CDR3 DNA reads TGTGCCAGCAGCAAACAGGGACCCAACTATGGCTACACCCTC.

As for this clone: This sample includes further DNA sequences coding for the same CDR3. The CDR3, as DNA: TGCGCCAGCAGTCAACAAGAGACCCAGTACTTC. Translating it yields CASSQQETQYF. J is TRBJ2-5 and V is TRBV5-1; D gene unclear. The germline V and J ends were trimmed by 5 bases and 2 bases, with 4 bases remaining between them. This CDR3 has 11 amino acids. Germline assignment: CDR1 SGHRS and CDR2 YFSETQ. The entire variable domain, with the rest obtained from reference TRBV5-1 and TRBJ2-5, is as follows: KAGVTQTPRYLIKTRGQQVTLSCSPISGHRSVSWYQQTPGQGLQFLFEYFSETQRNKGNFPGRFSGRQFSNSRSEMNVSTLELGDSALYLCASSQQETQYFGPGTRLLVL.

The chain combines TRBV5-1 with TRBJ1-2, with no clear D. Trimming removed 0 bases at V and 8 bases at J, with 11 bases between. This CDR3 region has 13 residues. CDR1 is SGHRS and CDR2 is YFSETQ in the germline V gene. In nucleotides, the CDR3 is TGCGCCAGCAGCTTGGAGGTAGTGACGGGCTACACCTTC. Its translation: CASSLEVVTGYTF. The variable domain in full, completed from reference TRBV5-1 and TRBJ1-2, reads KAGVTQTPRYLIKTRGQQVTLSCSPISGHRSVSWYQQTPGQGLQFLFEYFSETQRNKGNFPGRFSGRQFSNSRSEMNVSTLELGDSALYLCASSLEVVTGYTFGSGTRLTVV.

The V call is TRBV7-9, the J call TRBJ2-3, with D maybe TRBD2 (5 bases). The ends were cut back, 5 bases at V and 3 bases at J, with 12 bases in the middle. The CDR3 sequence is 14 residues long. Germline CDR1 and CDR2: SEHNR and FQNEAQ (reference sequence). CDR3 loop: CASSRGQFTDTQYF. Written as DNA, the CDR3 is TGTGCCAGCAGCCGCGGGCAGTTTACAGATACGCAGTATTTT.

The chain combines TRBV5-1 with TRBJ2-7, with D maybe TRBD2 (5 bases). V was trimmed by 0 bases and J by 5 bases, leaving 18 bases between them. The germline CDR1 and CDR2 sequences are SGHRS and YFSETQ. This CDR3 has 16 amino acids. In DNA form, the CDR3 reads TGCGCCAGCAGCTTGGCGCCGGGGTCGTCTTGGGACGAGCAGTACTTC. As protein: CASSLAPGSSWDEQYF.

The chain has TRBV5-4 and TRBJ2-1; D uncertain. The V end was cut by 1 base, the J end by 7 bases, with 12 bases between. Per germline, CDR1 SGHNT and CDR2 YYREEE (reference sequence). CDR3 length equals 14 residues. CDR3 sequence reads: CASSLSSSENEQFF. The CDR3 DNA reads as TGTGCCAGCAGCTTGAGTTCGTCGGAGAATGAGCAGTTCTTC.

This sequence joins TRBV19 and TRBJ1-2; maybe TRBD1 (6 bases). With 6 bases removed from V and 2 bases from J, the gap between germline ends came to 13 bases. Germline values: CDR1 LNHDA, CDR2 SQIVND (reference sequence). The CDR3 has 14 residues. In DNA, the CDR3 is TGTGCCAGTAGCAAGGGGGGCCTCAACTATGGCTACACCTTC. This translates into CASSKGGLNYGYTF.

There are a few counts of this clone. The same CDR3 is also encoded by other DNA sequences in this sample. The rearrangement uses TRBV29-1 and TRBJ2-5; D call uncertain. This CDR3 has 10 amino acids. Looked up from germline, CDR1 is SQVTM and CDR2 is ANQGSEA. V was trimmed by 6 bases and J by 1 base, leaving 3 bases between them. CDR3 sequence reads: CSVGQETQYF. DNA of the CDR3: TGCAGCGTGGGCCAAGAGACCCAGTACTTC.